The present T cell receptor (beta chain) was sequenced within a study of beta chain features in type 1 diabetes. Overall study findings and caveats: TCRB CDR3 length was moderately but significantly reduced in all four CD4+ subsets of Type 1 diabetes patients.

Since all of the isolated RNA was reverse transcribed, expressed TCRB transcripts were what got sequenced. The method was immunoSEQ multiplex PCR; TCRdb's version includes in-frame clones alone and lacks a portion of them. The sample shows 250,000 to 350,000 clones, approximately 16% of them seen only once. The CDR3 has 16 amino acids. The germline V gene encodes CDR1 SGHRS and CDR2 YFSETQ. Trimming took off 4 bases at V and 3 bases at J, with 20 bases between the two ends. This clone was counted between two and nine times. Its antigen remains unidentified. V is TRBV5-1 and J is TRBJ2-7; D perhaps matches TRBD1 (6 bases). Material: naive CD4+ T cells from blood. This TCR was recovered from a man in his late teens or twenties with type 1 diabetes. The CDR3 nucleotides read TGCGCCAGCAGCCTCATTGGTAGGCAGGGGAACTACGAGCAGTACTTC. It yields the protein CASSLIGRQGNYEQYF.